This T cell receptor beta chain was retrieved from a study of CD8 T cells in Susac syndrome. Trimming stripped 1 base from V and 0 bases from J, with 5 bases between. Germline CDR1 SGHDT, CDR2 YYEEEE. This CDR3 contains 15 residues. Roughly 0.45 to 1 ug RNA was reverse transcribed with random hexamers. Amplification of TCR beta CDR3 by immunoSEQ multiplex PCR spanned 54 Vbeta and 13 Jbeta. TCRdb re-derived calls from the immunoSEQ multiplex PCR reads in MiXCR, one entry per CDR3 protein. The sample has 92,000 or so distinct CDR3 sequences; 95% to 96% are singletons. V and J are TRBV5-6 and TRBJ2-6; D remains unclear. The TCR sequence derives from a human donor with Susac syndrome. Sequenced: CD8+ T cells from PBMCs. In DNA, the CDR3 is TGTGCCAGCAGCTTGCAGTTCTCTGGGGCCAACGTCCTGACTTTC. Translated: CASSLQFSGANVLTF.